These T cell receptor beta chains were read from a single sample in a study of T cell repertoires in cytomegalovirus infection. TCRdb used MiXCR to reprocess the reads, holding one entry per CDR3 protein. Of about a million distinct CDR3 sequences listed, approximately 31% are singletons. These TCRs' antigens remain unknown. Here the sequenced sample was cultured CD8+ T cells from PBMCs, taken from culture after CMV antigen stimulation. These receptors all stem from a human donor in good health (CMV status not recorded). Some clones in this sample may be carry-over from other donors' samples. CDR3s include the opening cysteine and the closing phenylalanine or tryptophan.

V	J	CDR3
TRBV7-2	TRBJ2-3	CSRSSINLITDTQYF
TRBV9	TRBJ2-4	CASSALTGEAINIQYF
TRBV4-2	TRBJ1-1	CASSLGGGQNTEAFF
TRBV12-5	TRBJ2-5	CASGIPKGQGAGGETQYF
TRBV15	TRBJ2-1	CATSRDIGTTDNEQFF
TRBV9	TRBJ2-2	CASSDDRGNTGELFF
TRBV28	TRBJ2-3	CASNNPGTTDTQYF
TRBV27	TRBJ2-5	CASSWSGGAETQYF
TRBV7-4	TRBJ2-2	CASSFDRGLTGELFF
TRBV6-2/TRBV6-3	TRBJ2-5	CASSPLRDREETQYF
TRBV7-9	TRBJ2-1	CASSPSMGLAGVYNEQFF
TRBV9	TRBJ1-4	CASSPTGGGSNEKLFF
TRBV29-1	TRBJ1-1	CSAYLPDAPKGSQSTEAFF
TRBV12-3/TRBV12-4	TRBJ1-3	CASSWTGPLGAGNTIYF
TRBV27	TRBJ2-7	CASSQTGFHEQYF
TRBV7-6	TRBJ2-2	CASNWEPGQGALDTGELFF
TRBV7-6	TRBJ2-2	CASSLVGETGELFF
TRBV7-3	TRBJ2-2	CASSLARRGGGTGELFF
TRBV10-3	TRBJ2-7	CAISVVLAGVRNEQYF
TRBV7-9	TRBJ2-7	CASSSSGQGYEQYF
TRBV15	TRBJ2-4	CAITSQGGKNIQYF
TRBV13	TRBJ1-5	CASSLGRAWPQHF
TRBV5-4	TRBJ2-5	CASSTGQVEGETQYF
TRBV7-6	TRBJ2-3	CASSLSGIGIRTDTQYF
TRBV25-1	TRBJ2-1	CASSEGGFTYNEQFF
TRBV7-6	TRBJ1-1	CASSLRDRRGSMNTEAFF
TRBV11-3	TRBJ2-1	CASSLFSSSYNEQFF
TRBV7-9	TRBJ1-4	CASRYRDRDNEKLFF
TRBV6-5	TRBJ1-4	CASSYSQGAGFTNEKLFF
TRBV20-1	TRBJ2-1	CSARETYAHNEQFF
TRBV4-3	TRBJ1-1	CASSQGGGLAEAFF
TRBV7-2	TRBJ1-5	CASSFGPQGGNQPQHF
TRBV20-1	TRBJ1-2	CSATSTLGYGYTF
TRBV20-1	TRBJ2-7	CSARGPDSYEQYF
TRBV2	TRBJ2-2	CTRQWRDTGELFF
TRBV7-8	TRBJ1-5	CASSFSQGNQPQHF
TRBV25-1	TRBJ2-1	CASTGTGGYNEQFF
TRBV7-9	TRBJ2-3	CASSLTGERPDTQYF
TRBV6-5	TRBJ1-2	CASTGTGSGYTF
TRBV7-8	TRBJ2-6	CASSLVADSGANVLTF
TRBV5-1	TRBJ2-3	CASSLEGVSTDTQYF
TRBV19	TRBJ2-3	CASRVGLPQDTQYF
TRBV12-3/TRBV12-4	TRBJ2-7	CASSQSRAGSYEQYF
TRBV13	TRBJ2-1	CASSPVTGLNEQFF
TRBV7-9	TRBJ2-1	CASSSWDREGYNEQFF
TRBV7-9	TRBJ2-3	CASSPGLAGKLDTQYF
TRBV28	TRBJ1-2	CATGSGGYTF
TRBV6-1	TRBJ1-3	CASSEAGSSGNTIYF
TRBV7-2	TRBJ1-2	CASSLVSGGTGYGYTF
TRBV12-3/TRBV12-4	TRBJ2-2	CASSFLIGVTGELFF
TRBV6-1	TRBJ2-7	CASTRGQGNPEQYF
TRBV7-8	TRBJ2-7	CASSPLAGVSYEQYF
TRBV11-2	TRBJ2-6	CASSSLGLSSGANVLTF
TRBV6-1	TRBJ2-3	CASSPRNGLNADTQYF
TRBV6-6	TRBJ2-7	CASSPGGLGEQYF
TRBV5-6	TRBJ2-3	CASSLLAGGGTDTQYF
TRBV12-3/TRBV12-4	TRBJ2-1	CASATGDNEQFF
TRBV12-3/TRBV12-4	TRBJ2-5	CASRTLGRGETQYF